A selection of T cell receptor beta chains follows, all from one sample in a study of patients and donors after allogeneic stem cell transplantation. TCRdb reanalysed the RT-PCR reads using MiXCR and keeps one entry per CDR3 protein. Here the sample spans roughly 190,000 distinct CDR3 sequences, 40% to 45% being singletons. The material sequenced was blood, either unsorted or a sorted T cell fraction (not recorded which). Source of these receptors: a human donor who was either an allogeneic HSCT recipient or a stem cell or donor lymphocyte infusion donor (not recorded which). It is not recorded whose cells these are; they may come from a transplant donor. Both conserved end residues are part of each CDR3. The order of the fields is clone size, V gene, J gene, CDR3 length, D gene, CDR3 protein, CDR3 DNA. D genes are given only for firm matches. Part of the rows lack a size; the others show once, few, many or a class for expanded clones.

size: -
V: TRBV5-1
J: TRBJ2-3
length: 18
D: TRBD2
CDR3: CASSFGLAESPRTDTQYF
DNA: TGCGCCAGCAGCTTCGGACTAGCAGAGAGTCCCCGCACAGATACGCAGTATTTT

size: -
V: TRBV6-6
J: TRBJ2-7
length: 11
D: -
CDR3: CASCRGYEQYF
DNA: TGTGCCAGCTGTCGGGGCTACGAGCAGTACTTC

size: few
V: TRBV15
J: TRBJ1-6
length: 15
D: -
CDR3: CATSRCRDGNSPLHF
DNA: TGTGCCACCAGCAGGTGCAGGGATGGTAATTCACCCCTCCACTTT

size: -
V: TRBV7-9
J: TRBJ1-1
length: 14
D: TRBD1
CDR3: CASSMGQTDTEAFF
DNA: TGTGCCAGCAGCATGGGACAGACGGACACTGAAGCTTTCTTT

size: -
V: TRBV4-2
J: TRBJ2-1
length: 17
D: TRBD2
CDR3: CASSQPRGTSENNEQFF
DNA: TGTGCCAGCAGCCAACCGCGAGGGACTAGCGAGAACAATGAGCAGTTCTTC

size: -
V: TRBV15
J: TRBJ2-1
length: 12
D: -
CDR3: CATSRAGNEQFF
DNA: TGTGCCACCAGCAGAGCAGGGAATGAGCAGTTCTTC

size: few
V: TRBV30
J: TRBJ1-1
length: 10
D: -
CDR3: CAWKSGPAFF
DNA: TGTGCCTGGAAATCAGGGCCAGCTTTCTTT

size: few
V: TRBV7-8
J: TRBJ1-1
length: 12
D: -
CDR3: CASSSQGTEAFF
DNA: TGTGCCAGCAGCTCACAGGGAACTGAAGCTTTCTTT

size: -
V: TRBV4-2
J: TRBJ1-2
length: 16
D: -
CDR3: CASSPPGGVKGYGYTF
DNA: TGTGCCAGCAGCCCTCCTGGGGGGGTGAAAGGCTATGGCTACACCTTC

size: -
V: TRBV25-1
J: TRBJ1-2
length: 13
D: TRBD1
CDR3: CASSDREQSGYTF
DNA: TGTGCCAGCAGCGACAGGGAACAGAGCGGCTACACCTTC

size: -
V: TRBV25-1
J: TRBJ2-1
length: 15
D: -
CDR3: CASSESPGFYNEQFF
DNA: TGTGCCAGCAGTGAATCTCCAGGCTTCTACAATGAGCAGTTCTTC

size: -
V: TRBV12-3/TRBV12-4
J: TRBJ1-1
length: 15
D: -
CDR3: CASSGHRDSNTEAFF
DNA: TGTGCCAGCAGTGGTCACAGGGATTCGAACACTGAAGCTTTCTTT

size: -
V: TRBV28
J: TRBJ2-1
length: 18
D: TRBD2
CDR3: CASSFIGLAVSSYNEQFF
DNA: TGTGCCAGCAGTTTTATCGGACTAGCGGTTAGCTCCTACAATGAGCAGTTCTTC

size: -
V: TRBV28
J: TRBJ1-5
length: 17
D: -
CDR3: CASSLQIAREGNQPQHF
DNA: TGTGCCAGCAGTTTACAGATCGCTCGAGAAGGTAATCAGCCCCAGCATTTT

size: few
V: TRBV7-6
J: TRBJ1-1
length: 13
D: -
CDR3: CASKQDTNTEAFF
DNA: TGTGCCAGCAAACAGGATACGAACACTGAAGCTTTCTTT

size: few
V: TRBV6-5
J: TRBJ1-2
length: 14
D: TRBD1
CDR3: CASSRDRGGNGYTF
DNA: TGTGCCAGCAGCCGAGACAGGGGAGGTAATGGCTACACCTTC

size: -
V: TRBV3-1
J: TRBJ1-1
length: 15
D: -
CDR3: CASSHPDSDNTEAFF
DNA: TGTGCCAGCAGCCACCCCGACAGCGATAACACTGAAGCTTTCTTT